The 28 T cell receptor beta chains in this list originate from one sample, sequenced in a study of OX40 agonist ivuxolimab in advanced cancers. Profiled with immunoSEQ multiplex PCR; TCRdb holds only in-frame clones, not every one. In the table there are around 100,000 clones, 89% of which are singletons. The sample was CD4+ or CD8+ T cells sorted from blood, taken in a trial of the OX40 agonist ivuxolimab. These receptors originate from an adult with an advanced solid tumor such as melanoma, head and neck, liver or kidney cancer.

The rearrangement joins TRBV19 to TRBJ1-1; 7 bases are a match to TRBD1. The CDR3 totals 16 residues. Germline loops: CDR1 LNHDA, CDR2 SQIVND (reference sequence). V dropped 3 bases and J dropped 2; count of bases not matched to a gene: 9. The CDR3 sequence: CASSMAGAGGNTEAFF. The CDR3 DNA reads TGTGCCAGTAGTATGGCAGGGGCAGGGGGAAACACTGAAGCTTTCTTT.

The genes are TRBV27 and TRBJ2-3; 7 bases align to TRBD2. The CDR3 spans 19 residues. The germline gives CDR1 MNHEY, CDR2 SMNVEV (reference sequence). V was pared by 6 bases and J by 0 bases, with 18 bases of the junction left unmatched. DNA of the CDR3: TGTGCCAGCAGCAAAAGGACCGGCACTAGCGCTGCTAGCACAGATACGCAGTATTTT. It is translated as CASSKRTGTSAASTDTQYF.

The gene calls are TRBV5-1 and TRBJ1-5; unclear D gene. This CDR3 comprises 14 residues. Trimming removed 0 bases from V and 6 bases from J, with 10 bases in between. Looked up from germline, CDR1 is SGHRS and CDR2 is YFSETQ. The CDR3, as DNA: TGCGCCAGCAGCTTGGCCACCCCCGGTCAGCCCCAGCATTTT. The encoded protein is CASSLATPGQPQHF.

V is TRBV10-3 and J is TRBJ2-1; TRBD1 is a possible D gene (7 bases). CDR3 length: 18 residues. Germline V gene sequence: CDR1 ENHRY, CDR2 SYGVKD. The V end lost 2 bases, the J end lost 6 bases, and 23 bases lay between the germline ends. This CDR3 is CAISEVKAGGSGSNEQFF. CDR3 DNA: TGTGCCATCAGTGAGGTGAAGGCAGGGGGGTCTGGTTCCAATGAGCAGTTCTTC.

This rearrangement joins TRBV15 to TRBJ1-5; the D gene is possibly TRBD1 (5 bases). This CDR3 has 15 residues. Trimming took 4 bases from V and 1 from J, leaving 11 bases between them. The germline CDR1 and CDR2 sequences are LNHNV and YYDKDF (reference sequence). CDR3 sequence reads: CATSTSWGSNQPQHF. The CDR3 nucleotides are TGTGCCACCAGCACCTCTTGGGGGAGCAATCAGCCCCAGCATTTT. The full variable domain, completed using reference TRBV15 and TRBJ1-5, is DAMVIQNPRYQVTQFGKPVTLSCSQTLNHNVMYWYQQKSSQAPKLLFHYYDKDFNNEADTPDNFQSRRPNTSFCFLDIRSPGLGDTAMYLCATSTSWGSNQPQHFGDGTRLSIL.

This chain links TRBV4-2 with TRBJ1-2, with TRBD1 matching over 9 bases. The V gene end was trimmed by 1 base and the J gene end by 6 bases; junction bases not matched to a gene: 12. Looked up from germline, CDR1 is LGHNA and CDR2 is YNFKEQ. The CDR3 loop spans 17 amino acids. The CDR3 region is CASSQGLQGQGSHGYTF. The CDR3 DNA sequence: TGTGCCAGCAGCCAAGGCCTTCAAGGACAGGGGTCGCATGGCTACACCTTC.

V is TRBV27 and J is TRBJ1-1; TRBD1 might be the D (5 bases). V lost 5 bases and J lost 5, with 18 bases in between. Per the germline V gene, CDR1 is MNHEY and CDR2 is SMNVEV (reference sequence). This CDR3 spans 15 amino acids. The CDR3 DNA sequence: TGTGCCAGCAGTCCACGGACACTACTGGGGACTGAAGCTTTCTTT. Translation gives CASSPRTLLGTEAFF.

The chain couples TRBV7-3 to TRBJ2-2; D may be TRBD2 (6 bases). CDR1 and CDR2 (germline): SGHTA, FQGTGA. CDR3 length: 16 residues. Trimming took 5 bases from V and 1 from J, leaving 14 bases between them. The CDR3 region has the DNA TGTGCCAGCAGCCCAGGACTACTTGGGAACACCGGGGAGCTGTTTTTT. Encoded protein: CASSPGLLGNTGELFF.

The chain links TRBV13 to TRBJ1-2; 7 positions match TRBD1. Germline CDR1 PRHDT, CDR2 FYEKMQ (reference sequence). CDR3 length equals 13 residues. Trimming removed 5 bases from V and 8 bases from J; junction bases left unmatched: 8. The CDR3 reads CASSPRRGRGYTF. CDR3 coding DNA: TGTGCCAGCAGCCCGCGAAGGGGGCGGGGCTACACCTTC.

The chain combines TRBV5-1 with TRBJ2-1; 7 bases fit TRBD2. This CDR3 spans 15 amino acids. Trimming took 5 bases from V and 7 from J; bases not matched to a gene: 12. Germline V gene data show CDR1 as SGHRS and CDR2 as YFSETQ. CDR3 DNA sequence: TGCGCCAGCAGGCCAATACTAGCGCGGGGTAATGAGCAGTTCTTC. Protein product: CASRPILARGNEQFF. Based on the CDR3 plus reference TRBV5-1 and TRBJ2-1, the full variable domain is KAGVTQTPRYLIKTRGQQVTLSCSPISGHRSVSWYQQTPGQGLQFLFEYFSETQRNKGNFPGRFSGRQFSNSRSEMNVSTLELGDSALYLCASRPILARGNEQFFGPGTRLTVL.

In its sample, this clone was seen a few times. This rearrangement joins TRBV25-1 to TRBJ1-2, with D perhaps TRBD1 (5 bases). This CDR3 is 12 amino acids long. The ends were cut back, 10 bases at V and 3 bases at J, with 12 bases in the middle. The germline V gene has CDR1 MGHDK and CDR2 SYGVNS. The CDR3 is CATSGTYYGYTF. CDR3 nucleotide sequence: TGTGCCACCTCGGGGACGTACTATGGCTACACCTTC.

This chain joins TRBV6-6 and TRBJ1-1; 8 positions agree with TRBD1. This CDR3 contains 13 residues. Germline-derived CDR1 and CDR2 are MNHNY and SVGAGI (reference sequence). V was clipped by 5 bases and J by 7 bases; unmatched bases: 6. The CDR3 reads CASSGDRGGEAFF. CDR3 bases: TGTGCCAGCAGTGGCGACAGGGGCGGTGAAGCTTTCTTT.

The rearrangement joins TRBV5-1 to TRBJ2-1, with D uncertain. Trimming left V 2 bases short and J 6 bases short, with 9 bases between. The CDR3 extends over 13 amino acids. The germline gives CDR1 SGHRS, CDR2 YFSETQ. CDR3 sequence reads: CASSLSGFNEQFF. The CDR3 DNA sequence: TGCGCCAGCAGCTTATCGGGTTTCAATGAGCAGTTCTTC.

The chain's CDR3 is CREEQETQYF. CDR3 bases: TGTCGGGAGGAACAAGAGACCCAGTACTTC. This chain joins TRBV6-4 and TRBJ2-5; 7 nucleotides align to TRBD2. This CDR3 contains 10 residues. From germline, CDR1 is MRHNA and CDR2 SNTAGT.

The CDR3, as DNA: TGTGCCAGCTCACGGTGGACAGGGGGCCCCGACGAGCAGTACTTC. It codes for CASSRWTGGPDEQYF. This chain connects TRBV18 to TRBJ2-7; TRBD1 matches 11 bases. This CDR3 spans 15 amino acids. The germline V gene encodes CDR1 KGHSH and CDR2 LQKENI. The junction had 7 bases not matched to a gene; V was cut back by 4 bases and J by 5 bases. The whole variable domain, filled in from reference TRBV18 and TRBJ2-7, reads NAGVMQNPRHLVRRRGQEARLRCSPMKGHSHVYWYRQLPEEGLKFMVYLQKENIIDESGMPKERFSAEFPKEGPSILRIQQVVRGDSAAYFCASSRWTGGPDEQYFGPGTRLTVT.

J is TRBJ2-5 and V is TRBV4-2; D not certain. Germline V gives CDR1 LGHNA, CDR2 YNFKEQ. V was cut by 2 bases and J by 5 bases, with 12 bases left in between. The CDR3 covers 14 residues. The CDR3 region is CASSQIVGAETQYF. The CDR3 bases are TGTGCCAGCAGCCAAATAGTGGGCGCGGAGACCCAGTACTTC.

J is TRBJ1-4 and V is TRBV6-6, with D uncertain. Germline V lookup: CDR1 MNHNY, CDR2 SVGAGI (reference sequence). Trimming pared 7 bases from V and 4 bases from J, leaving 13 bases between. The CDR3 totals 14 residues. The CDR3 reads CASTVGTVNEKLFF. The CDR3 region has the DNA TGTGCCAGCACTGTTGGAACAGTTAATGAAAAACTGTTTTTT.

Only a few counts were recorded for this clone. The V call is TRBV28, the J call TRBJ2-1; 12 bases are a match to TRBD2. The CDR3 runs to 15 residues. Germline V gives CDR1 MDHEN, CDR2 SYDVKM. V trimming: 5 bases; J trimming: 7 bases; junction bases outside the gene matches: 6. Written as DNA, the CDR3 is TGTGCCAGCAGTCCCCTAGCGGGGGGGAGGAATGAGCAGTTCTTC. It specifies CASSPLAGGRNEQFF.

The chain combines TRBV7-9 with TRBJ2-7, with D maybe TRBD2 (5 bases). Trimming shortened V by 0 bases and J by 3 bases, and 18 bases separated the two germline ends. Germline CDR1 reads SEHNR; CDR2 reads FQNEAQ (reference sequence). This CDR3 is 17 amino acids long. Here the CDR3 reads CASSLAPGVGEGYEQYF. In DNA, the CDR3 is TGTGCCAGCAGCTTAGCCCCGGGCGTGGGTGAGGGCTACGAGCAGTACTTC.

The rearrangement links TRBV9 to TRBJ2-3, with 10 bases identical to TRBD2. V shed 1 base, J shed 0 bases, and the junction held 5 bases outside the gene matches. The CDR3 loop spans 17 amino acids. The germline V gene has CDR1 SGDLS and CDR2 YYNGEE. The CDR3 is CASSVQATSGSTDTQYF. The CDR3 nucleotides read TGTGCCAGCAGCGTACAAGCGACTAGCGGGAGCACAGATACGCAGTATTTT.

The rearrangement links TRBV6-1 to TRBJ1-3, with 8 bases that match TRBD1. The CDR3 has 17 amino acids. V was clipped by 4 bases and J by 0 bases; unmatched bases: 8. Germline V CDR1 and CDR2: MNHNS, SASEGT. CDR3 DNA: TGTGCCAGCAGTGCGGAGACAGGGGCCTTCTCTGGAAACACCATATATTTT. This gives the protein CASSAETGAFSGNTIYF.

The V and J genes are TRBV4-3 and TRBJ1-3, with 7 bases that match TRBD1. After removal of 4 bases from V and 8 bases from J, the junction contained 11 bases not matched to a gene. CDR3 length: 15 residues. The germline V gene has CDR1 LGHNA and CDR2 YSLEER. The CDR3 here is CASSRGSSGGYTIYF. CDR3 in DNA: TGCGCCAGCAGCCGTGGATCATCAGGGGGGTACACCATATATTTT.

CDR3 bases: TGTGCCAGCACGCGAGCTAGCACAGATACGCAGTATTTT. This translates into CASTRASTDTQYF. The gene calls are TRBV25-1 and TRBJ2-3; D unresolved. V lost 7 bases and J 0 bases, leaving 8 bases between the germline ends. The CDR3 runs to 13 residues. Germline V gene data show CDR1 as MGHDK and CDR2 as SYGVNS.

The V call is TRBV7-3, the J call TRBJ2-1; D call uncertain. Germline CDR1 reads SGHTA; CDR2 reads FQGTGA. The CDR3 runs 14 residues. V lost 0 bases to trimming and J lost 4 bases, with 7 bases between them. The CDR3 sequence is CASSLTYSYNEQFF. CDR3 sequence (DNA): TGTGCCAGCAGCTTAACGTACTCATACAATGAGCAGTTCTTC.

This chain links TRBV2 with TRBJ2-3; the match to TRBD1 covers 8 bases. Trimming removed 6 bases from V and 4 bases from J; junction bases left unmatched: 6. The CDR3 loop spans 14 amino acids. Germline V CDR1 and CDR2: SNHLY, FYNNEI. The DNA of the CDR3 is TGTGCCAGCAGACGGACAGGGTTAGCAGATACGCAGTATTTT. Protein sequence: CASRRTGLADTQYF.

The gene calls are TRBV27 and TRBJ2-7; 10 bases line up with TRBD1. The V and J ends lost 6 bases and 4 bases, in that order; junction bases with no gene match: 12. CDR1 and CDR2 (germline): MNHEY, SMNVEV (reference sequence). The CDR3 runs 16 residues. The CDR3 DNA sequence: TGTGCCAGCAGGAAAATTTCAGGACAGGGGGGGTACGAGCAGTACTTC. This encodes CASRKISGQGGYEQYF.

The chain has TRBV9 and TRBJ2-1; possibly TRBD2 for D (6 bases). The V end was cut by 7 bases, the J end by 6 bases, with 14 bases between. CDR3 length: 13 residues. CDR1 and CDR2 from the germline V gene are SGDLS and YYNGEE. CDR3 protein: CASARELGNEQFF. Written as DNA, the CDR3 is TGTGCCAGCGCACGGGAGTTGGGCAATGAGCAGTTCTTC.

The V call is TRBV28, the J call TRBJ1-2, with D maybe TRBD1 (5 bases). The V end was cut by 2 bases, the J end by 4 bases, with 14 bases between. The CDR3 has 15 residues. In germline, CDR1 is MDHEN, CDR2 SYDVKM. The CDR3 bases are TGTGCCAGCAGTTTAGGGGCAGTGAAGCTCTATGGCTACACCTTC. This translates into CASSLGAVKLYGYTF.